This entry concerns a single TCR beta chain. The target antigen is unknown. This clone may be a read error of a much larger clone one base away. No conserved phenylalanine or tryptophan ends this CDR3, so it is likely a read error. Described time point: newly diagnosed GD, antithyroid drugs for less than 3 months. PBMCs were the source of the RNA used for TCR sequencing. Graves' disease diagnosis was established per American Thyroid Association guidelines. The data were obtained in a study of regulatory T cells in long-lasting Graves disease. Library construction for TCR beta used iRepertoire HTBI primers and Arm-PCR of CDR3 regions. Each CDR3 protein gets one entry after TCRdb re-called the multiplex PCR reads with MiXCR. The repertoire consists of about 240,000 distinct CDR3 sequences, with around 20% occurring once and the leading ten covering roughly 13%. Study-wide results and limits: Favored gene segments in persistent disease were TRBV28, TRBJ1-2 and TRBJ2-5.

V lost 1 base and J 5 bases, leaving 5 bases between the germline ends. CDR3 length: 13 amino acids. Sequencing was performed on peripheral blood mononuclear cells (PBMCs), taken at new diagnosis, from a patient treated with antithyroid drugs. The V gene is TRBV12-3 or TRBV12-4, the J gene TRBJ2-2; D uncertain. The clonotype originates from a female donor with Graves disease. CDR3 residues: CASSLGQTGELFL. CDR3 in DNA: TGTGCCAGCAGTTTAGGGCAGACCGGGGAGCTGTTTTTA.